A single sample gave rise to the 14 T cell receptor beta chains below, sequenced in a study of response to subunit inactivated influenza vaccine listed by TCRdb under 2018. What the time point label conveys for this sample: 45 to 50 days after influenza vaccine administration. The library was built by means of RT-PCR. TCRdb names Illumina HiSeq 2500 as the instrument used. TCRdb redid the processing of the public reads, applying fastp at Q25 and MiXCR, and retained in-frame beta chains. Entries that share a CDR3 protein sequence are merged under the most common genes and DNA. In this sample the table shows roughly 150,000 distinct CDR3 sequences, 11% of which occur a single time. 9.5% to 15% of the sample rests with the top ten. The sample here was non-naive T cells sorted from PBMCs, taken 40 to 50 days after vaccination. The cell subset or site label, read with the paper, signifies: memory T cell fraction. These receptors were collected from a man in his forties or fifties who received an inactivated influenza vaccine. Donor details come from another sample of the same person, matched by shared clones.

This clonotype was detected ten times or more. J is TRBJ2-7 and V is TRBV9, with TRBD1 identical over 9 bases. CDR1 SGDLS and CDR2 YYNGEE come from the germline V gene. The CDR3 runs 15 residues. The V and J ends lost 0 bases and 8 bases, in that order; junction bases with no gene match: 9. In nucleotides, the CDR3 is TGTGCCAGCAGCGTAGCCCCGACAGGGGGAGCGAAGCAGTACTTC. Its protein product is CASSVAPTGGAKQYF.

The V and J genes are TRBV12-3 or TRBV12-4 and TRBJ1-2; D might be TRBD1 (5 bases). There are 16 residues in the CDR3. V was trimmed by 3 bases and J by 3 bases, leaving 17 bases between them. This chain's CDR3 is CASSFGSSGTHYGYTF. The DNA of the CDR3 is TGTGCCAGCAGTTTCGGGTCGTCAGGGACCCACTATGGCTACACCTTC.

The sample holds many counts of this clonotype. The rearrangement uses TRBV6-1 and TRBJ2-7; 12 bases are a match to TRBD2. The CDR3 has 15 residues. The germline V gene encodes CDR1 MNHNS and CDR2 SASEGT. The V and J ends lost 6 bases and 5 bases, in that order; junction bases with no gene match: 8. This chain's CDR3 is CASRPTSGSSNEQYF. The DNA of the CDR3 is TGTGCCAGCAGGCCGACTAGCGGGAGTTCAAACGAGCAGTACTTC.

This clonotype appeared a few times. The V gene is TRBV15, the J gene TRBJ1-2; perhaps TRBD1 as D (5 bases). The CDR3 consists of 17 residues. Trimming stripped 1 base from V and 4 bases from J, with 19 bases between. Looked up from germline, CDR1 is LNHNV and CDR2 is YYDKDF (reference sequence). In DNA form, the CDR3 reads TGTGCCACCAGCAGAGGTCAGTTCGGGGCTTCCTCCTATGGCTACACCTTC. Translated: CATSRGQFGASSYGYTF.

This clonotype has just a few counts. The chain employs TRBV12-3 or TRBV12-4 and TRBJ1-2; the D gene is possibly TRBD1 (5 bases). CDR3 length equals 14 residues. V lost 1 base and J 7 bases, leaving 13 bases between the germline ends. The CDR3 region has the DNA TGTGCCAGCAGTTTAGTAGAGGGGCGCGCTGGCTACACCTTC. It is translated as CASSLVEGRAGYTF.

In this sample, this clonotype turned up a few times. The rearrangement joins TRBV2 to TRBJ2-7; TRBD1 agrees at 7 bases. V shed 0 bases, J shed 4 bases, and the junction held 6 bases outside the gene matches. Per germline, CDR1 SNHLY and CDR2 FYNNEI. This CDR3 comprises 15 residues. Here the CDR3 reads CASSEARGLLYEQYF. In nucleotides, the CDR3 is TGTGCCAGCAGTGAAGCGAGGGGGCTTTTGTACGAGCAGTACTTC. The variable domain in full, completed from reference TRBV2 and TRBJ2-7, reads EPEVTQTPSHQVTQMGQEVILRCVPISNHLYFYWYRQILGQKVEFLVSFYNNEISEKSEIFDDQFSVERPDGSNFTLKIRSTKLEDSAMYFCASSEARGLLYEQYFGPGTRLTVT.

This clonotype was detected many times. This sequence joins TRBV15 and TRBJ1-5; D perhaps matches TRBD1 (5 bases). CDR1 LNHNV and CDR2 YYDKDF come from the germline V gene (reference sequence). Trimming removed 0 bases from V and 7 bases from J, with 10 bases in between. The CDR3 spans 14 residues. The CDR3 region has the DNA TGTGCCACCAGCAGAGATGCGGGGGACCAGCCCCAGCATTTT. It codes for CATSRDAGDQPQHF. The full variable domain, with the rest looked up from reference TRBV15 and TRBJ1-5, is DAMVIQNPRYQVTQFGKPVTLSCSQTLNHNVMYWYQQKSSQAPKLLFHYYDKDFNNEADTPDNFQSRRPNTSFCFLDIRSPGLGDTAMYLCATSRDAGDQPQHFGDGTRLSIL.

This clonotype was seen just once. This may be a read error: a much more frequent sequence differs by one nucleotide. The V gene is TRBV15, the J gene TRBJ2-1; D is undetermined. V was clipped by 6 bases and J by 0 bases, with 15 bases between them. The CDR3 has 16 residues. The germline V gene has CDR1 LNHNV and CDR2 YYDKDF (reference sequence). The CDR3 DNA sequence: TGTGCCACCAGTGTGGTTCTACTTAGCTCCTACAATGAGCAGTTCTTC. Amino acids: CATSVVLLSSYNEQFF.

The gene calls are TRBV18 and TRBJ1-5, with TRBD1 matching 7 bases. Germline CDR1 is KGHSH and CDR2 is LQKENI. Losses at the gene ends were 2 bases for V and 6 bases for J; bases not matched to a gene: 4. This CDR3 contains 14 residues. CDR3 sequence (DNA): TGTGCCAGCTCACCAGGAGGGGGCGGTCAGCCCCAGCATTTT. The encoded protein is CASSPGGGGQPQHF.

In DNA, the CDR3 is TGCAGTGCTACCTCCCAACCGACTATTAAGGAATACACCTTC. The encoded protein is CSATSQPTIKEYTF. V gene TRBV20-1 combines with J gene TRBJ1-2; no reliable D call. V lost 4 bases and J lost 11, with 23 bases in between. The CDR3 is 14 residues long. Germline CDR1 and CDR2: DFQATT and SNEGSKA (reference sequence).

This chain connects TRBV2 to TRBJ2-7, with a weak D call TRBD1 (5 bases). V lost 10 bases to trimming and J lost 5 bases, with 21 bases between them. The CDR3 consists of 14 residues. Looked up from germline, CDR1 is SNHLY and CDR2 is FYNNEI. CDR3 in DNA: TGTGCCACCTCGGAGATCCTCCAGGGTCACGAGCAGTACTTC. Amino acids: CATSEILQGHEQYF. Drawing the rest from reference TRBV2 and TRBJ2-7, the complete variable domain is EPEVTQTPSHQVTQMGQEVILRCVPISNHLYFYWYRQILGQKVEFLVSFYNNEISEKSEIFDDQFSVERPDGSNFTLKIRSTKLEDSAMYFCATSEILQGHEQYFGPGTRLTVT.

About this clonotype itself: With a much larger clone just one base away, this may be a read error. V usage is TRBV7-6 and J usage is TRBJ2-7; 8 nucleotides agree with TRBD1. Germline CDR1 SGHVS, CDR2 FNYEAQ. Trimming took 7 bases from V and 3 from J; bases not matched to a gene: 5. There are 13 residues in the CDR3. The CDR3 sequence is CASTYGQGYEQYF. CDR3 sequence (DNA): TGTGCCAGCACCTACGGACAGGGCTACGAGCAGTACTTC.

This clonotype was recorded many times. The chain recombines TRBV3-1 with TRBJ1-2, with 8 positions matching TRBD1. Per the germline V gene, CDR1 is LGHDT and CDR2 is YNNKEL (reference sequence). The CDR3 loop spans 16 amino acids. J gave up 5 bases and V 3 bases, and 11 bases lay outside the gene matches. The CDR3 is CASSHLNTGGTYGYTF. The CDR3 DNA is TGTGCCAGCAGCCACCTCAACACAGGGGGAACTTATGGCTACACCTTC.

The CDR3 region is CASRGQEKSNYGYTF. As DNA, the CDR3 is TGCGCCAGCAGGGGACAGGAAAAATCTAACTATGGCTACACCTTC. V is TRBV4-1 and J is TRBJ1-2; TRBD1 matches 8 bases. Germline V gene lookup returns CDR1 MGHRA and CDR2 YSYEKL. The CDR3 contains 15 residues. V lost 6 bases, J lost 0 bases, and 6 bases stayed unmatched.